The entry below gives a single TCR beta chain sequence along with its context. With 0 bases removed from V and 5 bases from J, the gap between germline ends came to 7 bases. Looked up from germline, CDR1 is DFQATT and CDR2 is SNEGSKA (reference sequence). The CDR3 contains 12 residues. One entry per CDR3 protein results from TCRdb running MiXCR on the RT-PCR reads. The table includes almost 700,000 distinct CDR3 sequences, 14% detected once. The source material was memory CD4+ T cells from blood. The TCR originated in a female donor in good health, serving as a healthy control. This rearrangement joins TRBV20-1 to TRBJ2-5, with D perhaps TRBD1 (5 bases). For the CDR3, the DNA is TGCAGTGCTAGAGAAGGGGCGGAGACCCAGTACTTC. Its translation: CSAREGAETQYF.